The rows below give T cell receptor beta chains drawn from one sample of a study of blood T cell repertoires in COVID-19. The repertoire was sequenced with immunoSEQ multiplex PCR; TCRdb's copy has only in-frame clones and lacks some. The sample lists roughly 43,000 clones, around 84% occurring once. The material sequenced was peripheral blood. All receptors come from a woman aged 70-85 years in a cohort sampled during active COVID-19. Each CDR3 is given with its conserved first and last residue. The D gene is left open where the match is weak. Size is omitted from some rows. Given values are once, few, many or a class for expanded clones.

>TRBJ2-2|TRBV28|.|.
TGTGCCAGCAGCCCCGAGGTGGAGCTGTCCGGGGAGCTGTTTTTT
CASSPEVELSGELFF
>TRBJ2-2|TRBV7-2|TRBD1|.
TGTGCCAGCAGTTTAGACAGGGTGGACACCGGGGAGCTGTTTTTT
CASSLDRVDTGELFF
>TRBJ1-1|TRBV2|.|once
TGTGCCAGCAGTGAAGCGCTTCGGGGGAACACTGAAGCTTTCTTT
CASSEALRGNTEAFF
>TRBJ2-7|TRBV7-2|.|once
TGTGCCAGCAGCTCCTCCCGGCAGGGGTGGAACGAGCAGTACTTC
CASSSSRQGWNEQYF
>TRBJ2-7|TRBV28|.|.
TGTGCCAGCAGTTTAAGCCCATCCTACGAGCAGTACTTC
CASSLSPSYEQYF
>TRBJ2-5|TRBV5-4|.|.
TGTGCCAGCAGCCCGAGTGCCATAGAGGAGACCCAGTACTTC
CASSPSAIEETQYF
>TRBJ2-7|TRBV19|.|few
TGTGCCAGTAGTATCCAACTAGCCTACGAGCAGTACTTC
CASSIQLAYEQYF
>TRBJ1-1|TRBV18|.|.
TGTGCCAGCTCACCACAGGCGGGCGCGGACACTGAAGCTTTCTTT
CASSPQAGADTEAFF
>TRBJ1-1|TRBV20-1|TRBD1|.
TGCAGTGCTAGTGGGGCCACAGGGGTGGGCACTGAAGCTTTCTTT
CSASGATGVGTEAFF
>TRBJ1-5|TRBV10-2|.|.
TGCGCCAGCAGTGAGCCTGGCGGGGAGCCCCAGCATTTT
CASSEPGGEPQHF
>TRBJ2-7|TRBV7-2|TRBD2|.
TGTGCCAGCACCTCGACTAGCCCGTCCTACGAGCAGTACTTC
CASTSTSPSYEQYF
>TRBJ2-7|TRBV5-1|.|once
TGCGCCAGCAGCTTGGATCCGGCCGAGGTGCGGGAGCAGTACTTC
CASSLDPAEVREQYF
>TRBJ2-4|TRBV6-5|TRBD1|.
TGTGCCAGCACAACTCTTGCAGGGGGCGCGAACATTCAGTACTTC
CASTTLAGGANIQYF
>TRBJ2-4|TRBV5-1|TRBD1|.
TGCGCCAGCAGCCTGACACCGGGACAGGCAAACATTCAGTACTTC
CASSLTPGQANIQYF
>TRBJ2-7|TRBV3-1/TRBV3-2|.|.
TGTGCCAGCAGCCAAGTAACGGGAAGCGAGCAGTACTTC
CASSQVTGSEQYF
>TRBJ1-4|TRBV10-3|.|medium-sized
TGTGCCATCAGGGACACAGTGGATAATGAAAAACTGTTTTTT
CAIRDTVDNEKLFF
>TRBJ2-3|TRBV28|TRBD1|.
TGTGCCAGCAGGGGACAGGGGGTCACAGATACGCAGTATTTT
CASRGQGVTDTQYF
>TRBJ2-1|TRBV19|TRBD1|.
TGTGCCAGTAGTATAGGGACAGGGGTGCAGTTCTTC
CASSIGTGVQFF
>TRBJ2-3|TRBV9|TRBD2|once
TGTGCCAGCAGCCCGTTCAGCGGGGGCACAGATACGCAGTATTTT
CASSPFSGGTDTQYF
>TRBJ2-7|TRBV10-3|TRBD1|.
TGTGCCATCAGTGGTGGGACACAGGGGATGGAGCAGTACTTC
CAISGGTQGMEQYF
>TRBJ1-5|TRBV6-2/TRBV6-3|.|.
TGTGCCAGCAGTTTAGGGGTCCGCCAGCCCCAGCATTTT
CASSLGVRQPQHF
>TRBJ1-5|TRBV29-1|.|.
TGCAGCGTTGAAGGACAGGTCGGACAGCCCCAGCATTTT
CSVEGQVGQPQHF
>TRBJ2-7|TRBV2|TRBD2|.
TGTGCCAGCACCCCCAGGACTAGGATGAGCTCCTACGAGCAGTACTTC
CASTPRTRMSSYEQYF
>TRBJ2-5|TRBV24-1|.|.
TGTGCCACCAGTGATCAGCGAAAGACCCAGTACTTC
CATSDQRKTQYF
>TRBJ1-2|TRBV14|.|.
TGTGCCAGCGATTCTGGGCCTAACTATGGCTACACCTTC
CASDSGPNYGYTF
>TRBJ2-1|TRBV7-8|TRBD1|.
TGTGCCAGCAACTTGGGGACAGCTAACAATGAGCAGTTCTTC
CASNLGTANNEQFF
>TRBJ2-2|TRBV2|TRBD1|.
TGTGCCAGCAGTGAGCGGCCGGGACAGGGGAGGCCCGGGGAGCTGTTTTTT
CASSERPGQGRPGELFF
>TRBJ2-1|TRBV10-3|.|.
TGTGCCTCCCGGGGTTCCTACAATGAGCAGTTCTTC
CASRGSYNEQFF
>TRBJ2-2|TRBV28|.|.
TGTGCCAGCAGTCCCTACACCGGGGAGCTGTTTTTT
CASSPYTGELFF
>TRBJ2-5|TRBV28|TRBD2|.
TGTGCCAGCAGTACACTAGCGGATAAAGAGACCCAGTACTTC
CASSTLADKETQYF
>TRBJ1-1|TRBV6-5|.|.
TGTGCCAGCAGTTACCTCAGGGAAGGTGAAGCTTTCTTT
CASSYLREGEAFF
>TRBJ2-3|TRBV5-6|TRBD2|once
TGTGCCAGCAGCTCCGGGACTAGCGGGGACACAGATACGCAGTATTTT
CASSSGTSGDTDTQYF
>TRBJ2-7|TRBV4-1|TRBD1|.
TGCGCCAGCAGCCTACTAGGGACAGAACTCTACGAGCAGTACTTC
CASSLLGTELYEQYF
>TRBJ1-4|TRBV19|.|.
TGTGCCAGTAGTACAACAGGGAGAGCCCGTAATGAAAAACTGTTTTTT
CASSTTGRARNEKLFF
>TRBJ2-3|TRBV5-1|TRBD2|.
TGCGCCAGCAGGGGGACTAGCGGGAAGAGGGCAGATACGCAGTATTTT
CASRGTSGKRADTQYF
>TRBJ2-1|TRBV5-4|TRBD1|.
TGTGCCAGCAGCTTGGGGACAGGGGGGTACAATGAGCAGTTCTTC
CASSLGTGGYNEQFF
>TRBJ2-7|TRBV19|.|.
TGTGCCAGTAGCCCCCTGCAGGGTAAAGACGAGCAGTACTTC
CASSPLQGKDEQYF
>TRBJ2-3|TRBV7-6|TRBD2|.
TGTGCCAGCAGCTTAGGAAGGCTAGCGGGCAGCACAGATACGCAGTATTTT
CASSLGRLAGSTDTQYF
>TRBJ2-3|TRBV10-3|.|.
TGTGCCATCAGTGCCCGGGACACAGATACGCAGTATTTT
CAISARDTDTQYF
>TRBJ1-2|TRBV14|.|once
TGTGCCAGCAGCCAACAGGTGTCTGACTATGGCTACACCTTC
CASSQQVSDYGYTF
>TRBJ2-3|TRBV30|.|once
TGTGCCTGGAGTGGGGGGCTATCGAGGACAGATACGCAGTATTTT
CAWSGGLSRTDTQYF
>TRBJ2-7|TRBV25-1|.|.
TGTGCCAGCAGTGGGCAACCGGGACTCTACGAGCAGTACTTC
CASSGQPGLYEQYF